The clone carrying this T cell receptor (beta chain) occurred many times. Noted time point: newly diagnosed GD, antithyroid drugs for less than 3 months. Extracted RNA from PBMCs served as the source of the TCR library. Combining iRepertoire HTBI primers with Arm-PCR of CDR3 regions, the authors built TCR beta libraries. TCRdb reprocessed the multiplex PCR reads with MiXCR, giving one entry per CDR3 protein. Of about 540,000 distinct CDR3 sequences listed, roughly 14% were seen once; the top ten hold roughly a tenth. This specimen comes from a study of regulatory T cells in long-lasting Graves disease. Germline trimming cut 5 bases from V and 2 bases from J; bases unmatched to any gene: 13. Germline CDR1 SGHVS, CDR2 FQNEAQ. CDR3 length: 17 residues. These data were also reused for a study on T cells in Graves' hyperthyroidism and ophthalmopathy. That paper states: RT-PCR in the first round (using the HTBI primer set) targeted the TCR CDR3. Within blood appeared most thyroid clonotypes that had expanded above 0.001.

The sequencing used peripheral blood mononuclear cells (PBMCs), collected at new diagnosis, from a patient treated with antithyroid drugs. The chain couples TRBV7-8 to TRBJ2-3; TRBD1 aligns across 7 bases. This clonotype was obtained from a man aged 25-40 years with Graves disease. The CDR3 DNA is TGTGCCAGCAGCCTCACGGCCGGGACAGTGGTCACAGATACGCAGTATTTT. It translates to CASSLTAGTVVTDTQYF.